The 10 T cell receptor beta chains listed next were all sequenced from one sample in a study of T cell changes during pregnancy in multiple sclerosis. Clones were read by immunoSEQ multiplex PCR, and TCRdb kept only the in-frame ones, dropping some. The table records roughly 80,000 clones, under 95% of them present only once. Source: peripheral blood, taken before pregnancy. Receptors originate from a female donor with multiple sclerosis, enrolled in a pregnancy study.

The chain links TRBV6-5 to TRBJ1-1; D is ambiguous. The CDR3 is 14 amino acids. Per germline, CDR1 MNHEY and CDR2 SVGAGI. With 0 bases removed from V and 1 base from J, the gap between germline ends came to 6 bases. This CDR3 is CASSYSTGNTEAFF. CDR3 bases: TGTGCCAGCAGTTACTCGACTGGGAACACTGAAGCTTTCTTT.

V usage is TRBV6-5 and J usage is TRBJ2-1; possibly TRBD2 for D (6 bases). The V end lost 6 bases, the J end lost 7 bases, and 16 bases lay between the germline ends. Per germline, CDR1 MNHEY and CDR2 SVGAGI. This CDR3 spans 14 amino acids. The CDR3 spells CASRERLVRNEQFF. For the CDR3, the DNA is TGTGCCAGCAGAGAACGACTAGTTCGAAATGAGCAGTTCTTC.

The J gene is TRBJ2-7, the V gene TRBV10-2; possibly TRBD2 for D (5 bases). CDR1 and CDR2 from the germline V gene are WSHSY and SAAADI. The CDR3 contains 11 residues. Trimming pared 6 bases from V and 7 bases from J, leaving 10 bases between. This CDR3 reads CASRWEYEQYF. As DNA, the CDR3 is TGCGCCAGCAGGTGGGAGTATGAGCAGTACTTC.

Here the CDR3 DNA reads TGTGCCAGCAGCCTCCGAGCAGACCGGCGGGGGTACGAGCAGTACTTC. Encoded protein: CASSLRADRRGYEQYF. The rearrangement joins TRBV13 to TRBJ2-7, with 7 positions matching TRBD2. Germline V gene data show CDR1 as PRHDT and CDR2 as FYEKMQ (reference sequence). The ends lost 5 bases at V and 4 bases at J; junction bases unmatched: 14. CDR3 length: 16 residues. The full variable domain, its missing parts supplied by reference TRBV13 and TRBJ2-7, is AAGVIQSPRHLIKEKRETATLKCYPIPRHDTVYWYQQGPGQDPQFLISFYEKMQSDKGSIPDRFSAQQFSDYHSELNMSSLELGDSALYFCASSLRADRRGYEQYFGPGTRLTVT.

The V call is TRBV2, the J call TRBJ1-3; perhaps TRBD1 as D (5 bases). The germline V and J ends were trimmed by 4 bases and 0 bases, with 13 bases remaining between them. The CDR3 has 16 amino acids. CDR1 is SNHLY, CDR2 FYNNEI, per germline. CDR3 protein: CASSVQQASSGNTIYF. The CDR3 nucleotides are TGTGCCAGCAGTGTTCAACAGGCAAGCTCTGGAAACACCATATATTTT.

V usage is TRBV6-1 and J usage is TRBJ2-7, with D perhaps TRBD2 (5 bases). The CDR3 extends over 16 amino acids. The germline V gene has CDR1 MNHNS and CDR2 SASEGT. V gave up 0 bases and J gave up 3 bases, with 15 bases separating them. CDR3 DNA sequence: TGTGCCAGCAGTGAAGCGACGGGGTCCACCTTCTACGAGCAGTACTTC. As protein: CASSEATGSTFYEQYF.

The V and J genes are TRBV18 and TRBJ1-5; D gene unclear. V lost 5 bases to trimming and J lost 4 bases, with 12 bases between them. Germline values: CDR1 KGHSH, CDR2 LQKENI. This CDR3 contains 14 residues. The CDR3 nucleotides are TGTGCCAGCTCAGACCGCCCCGGGAATCAGCCCCAGCATTTT. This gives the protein CASSDRPGNQPQHF.

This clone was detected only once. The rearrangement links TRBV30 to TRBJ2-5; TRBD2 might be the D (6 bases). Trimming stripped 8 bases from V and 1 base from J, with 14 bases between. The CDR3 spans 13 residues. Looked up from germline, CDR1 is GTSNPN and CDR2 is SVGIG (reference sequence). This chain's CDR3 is CARGGWAQETQYF. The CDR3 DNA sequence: TGTGCCCGTGGGGGGTGGGCCCAAGAGACCCAGTACTTC. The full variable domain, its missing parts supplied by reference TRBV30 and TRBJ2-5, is SQTIHQWPATLVQPVGSPLSLECTVEGTSNPNLYWYRQAAGRGLQLLFYSVGIGQISSEVPQNLSASRPQDRQFILSSKKLLLSDSGFYLCARGGWAQETQYFGPGTRLLVL.

This CDR3 is CAPSRDRDTEQYF. The CDR3 DNA sequence: TGTGCCCCAAGCCGGGACAGGGACACCGAGCAGTACTTC. The chain links TRBV2 to TRBJ2-7; TRBD1 aligns across 9 bases. The junction had 11 bases not matched to a gene; V was cut back by 11 bases and J by 6 bases. The CDR3 has 13 amino acids. The germline gives CDR1 SNHLY, CDR2 FYNNEI.

The CDR3 nucleotides are TGTGCCAGCTCACCTGTAGGACTGGGGAACACCGGGGAGCTGTTTTTT. This translates into CASSPVGLGNTGELFF. The chain combines TRBV18 with TRBJ2-2; a weak D match, TRBD2 (5 bases). Germline V gene data show CDR1 as KGHSH and CDR2 as LQKENI. The CDR3 extends over 16 amino acids. Between the trimmed V and J ends, which lost 3 bases and 1 base, there was a span of 12 bases.